One sample yielded the 8 T cell receptor beta chains listed below, sequenced in a study of radiation and T cells in renal cell carcinoma. The sample's treatment: treatment-naive control, cytoreductive nephrectomy. Measured with immunoSEQ multiplex PCR; TCRdb has only the in-frame clones, and not every one. The sample carries around 15,000 clones, 50% to 65% recorded once. The input for sequencing was tumor tissue, taken from a patient whose treatment was nephrectomy without radiotherapy. The receptors come from a man aged 40-49 years with renal cell carcinoma.

In its sample, this clone was seen a few times. The chain couples TRBV7-9 to TRBJ1-1; no reliable D call. Germline loops: CDR1 SEHNR, CDR2 FQNEAQ (reference sequence). Trimming removed 5 bases from V and 1 base from J, with 11 bases in between. CDR3 length equals 14 residues. The CDR3 is CASSPGRENTEAFF. In nucleotides, the CDR3 is TGTGCCAGCAGCCCGGGAAGGGAGAACACTGAAGCTTTCTTT.

This chain connects TRBV6-6 to TRBJ2-2; perhaps TRBD1 as D (5 bases). Germline CDR1 reads MNHNY; CDR2 reads SVGAGI (reference sequence). This CDR3 region has 13 residues. V dropped 5 bases and J dropped 8 bases, with 12 bases sitting between them. CDR3 coding DNA: TGTGCCAGCAGTCTTTCTGGGGCTGGGGAGCTGTTTTTT. Translating gives CASSLSGAGELFF.

As DNA, the CDR3 is TGCGCCAGCAGCCGACATGCGGAGAACACCGGGGAGCTGTTTTTT. It codes for CASSRHAENTGELFF. The chain combines TRBV4-1 with TRBJ2-2; D is undetermined. The CDR3 length is 15 residues. Germline lookup yields CDR1 MGHRA and CDR2 YSYEKL. V lost 4 bases and J 1 base, leaving 10 bases between the germline ends.

In its sample, this clone was seen a few times. This sequence joins TRBV2 and TRBJ1-1; TRBD1 aligns across 9 bases. Unmatched junction bases numbered 6, after V lost 8 bases and J lost 2 bases. The germline CDR1 and CDR2 sequences are SNHLY and FYNNEI. This CDR3 contains 14 residues. CDR3 residues: CASAGQGINTEAFF. CDR3 in DNA: TGTGCCAGCGCGGGACAGGGAATTAACACTGAAGCTTTCTTT.

The CDR3 loop is CASSVGSGANVLTF. DNA for the CDR3: TGTGCCAGCAGTGTTGGCTCTGGGGCCAACGTCCTGACTTTC. The chain recombines TRBV25-1 with TRBJ2-6; D unclear. Per germline, CDR1 MGHDK and CDR2 SYGVNS. With 4 bases removed from V and 0 bases from J, the gap between germline ends came to 4 bases. The CDR3 consists of 14 residues.

This clone counts as medium-sized. One end of the junction fails to match germline, which may point to a read error. The chain links TRBV7-9 to TRBJ1-2; unclear D gene. In germline, CDR1 is SEHNR, CDR2 FQNEAQ (reference sequence). There are 12 residues in the CDR3. CDR3 nucleotide sequence: TGTGCCAGCAGCTTAGGAAGAAGCCTGTCCTCCTTC. Translated: CASSLGRSLSSF.

The chain recombines TRBV5-1 with TRBJ2-1; D might be TRBD2 (7 bases). The V gene lost 4 bases and the J gene lost 3 bases, with 20 bases spanning the gap. CDR1 is SGHRS, CDR2 YFSETQ, per germline. The CDR3 is 17 amino acids. The CDR3 sequence: CASSPGGGGSLYNEQFF. CDR3 sequence (DNA): TGCGCCAGCAGCCCTGGAGGGGGGGGGTCCCTCTACAATGAGCAGTTCTTC.

The chain couples TRBV19 to TRBJ2-7; a possible D gene is TRBD1 (6 bases). Trimming shortened V by 4 bases and J by 0 bases, and 13 bases separated the two germline ends. The CDR3 runs 15 residues. CDR1 and CDR2 from the germline V gene are LNHDA and SQIVND (reference sequence). The CDR3 loop is CASSKQGWSSYEQYF. CDR3 coding DNA: TGTGCCAGTAGTAAACAGGGTTGGAGCTCCTACGAGCAGTACTTC.